This is a list of T cell receptor beta chains from one sample in a study of control samples from healthy donors and cancer patients. Repertoires were generated with immunoSEQ multiplex PCR, while TCRdb's copy carries only in-frame clones and drops some. The sample records some 110,000 clones, around 87% being singletons. The sequenced sample was PBMCs. The receptors shown here come from a woman aged 45-65 years with colorectal cancer. Both conserved end residues are part of each CDR3. A D gene is named only where the DNA matches it firmly. Clone size is shown for a subset of rows, as once, few, many or a class of expanded clone.

TRBV9,.,TRBJ1-4,.,TGTGCCAGCAGCGTAGCGACAGGTGAAAAACTGTTTTTT,CASSVATGEKLFF
TRBV6-6,.,TRBJ1-3,TRBD1,TGTGCCTCAAGAGGGTCCGGGACAGGGGCAAACACCATATATTTT,CASRGSGTGANTIYF
TRBV3-1/TRBV3-2,once,TRBJ2-7,TRBD2,TGTGCCAGCAACCTCGGCGGGAGGACTTACGAGCAGTACTTC,CASNLGGRTYEQYF
TRBV10-3,.,TRBJ2-1,TRBD2,TGTGCCATCAGGGGACTAGCGGGGGAGAACTACAATGAGCAGTTCTTC,CAIRGLAGENYNEQFF
TRBV28,.,TRBJ2-5,TRBD1,TGTGCCAGCAAACAGACAGGGGACGTGAGGACCCAGTACTTC,CASKQTGDVRTQYF
TRBV5-1,once,TRBJ2-7,.,TGCGCCAGCAGCTTAGGGGCCCAAGGGGAGCAGTACTTC,CASSLGAQGEQYF
TRBV19,.,TRBJ2-7,TRBD1,TGTGCCAGTAGTCCGCTCCGGGACAGCGCCTACGAGCAGTACTTC,CASSPLRDSAYEQYF
TRBV5-1,.,TRBJ2-2,.,TGCGCCAGCAGCTTAGGGGGAGGCGGGGAGCTGTTTTTT,CASSLGGGGELFF
TRBV11-3,.,TRBJ1-3,.,TGTGCCAGCAGCCAAACCGGGTCCGGAAACACCATATATTTT,CASSQTGSGNTIYF
TRBV7-2,.,TRBJ2-1,.,TGTGCCAGCAGCTCCCGGGGGGGGGACAGGGATGAGCAGTTCTTC,CASSSRGGDRDEQFF
TRBV5-1,.,TRBJ1-4,.,TGCGCCAGCAGCTTGGACAGGGCAACTAATGAAAAACTGTTTTTT,CASSLDRATNEKLFF
TRBV20-1,.,TRBJ1-1,.,TGCAGTGTGCTTATCACAACCCAAGCTTTCTTT,CSVLITTQAFF
TRBV30,.,TRBJ1-3,.,TGTGCCTGGAGTGCCCCCCGTTTCGGAAACACCATATATTTT,CAWSAPRFGNTIYF
TRBV7-8,.,TRBJ1-5,TRBD1,TGTGCCAGCAGCTCCCACCGGGACAGAGATCAGCCCCAGCATTTT,CASSSHRDRDQPQHF
TRBV19,.,TRBJ1-5,.,TGTGCCAGTAGTCCTTTATCGGGAGCAGCGCCCCAGCATTTT,CASSPLSGAAPQHF
TRBV7-2,.,TRBJ1-2,.,TGTGCCAGCAGCTTAATGGGTAATGGCTACACCTTC,CASSLMGNGYTF
TRBV3-1/TRBV3-2,.,TRBJ1-1,.,TGTGCCAGCAGCCCCGTCGGGGGACTAGGCACTGAAGCTTTCTTT,CASSPVGGLGTEAFF
TRBV4-2,.,TRBJ2-7,TRBD2,TGTGCCAGCAGCCAAGAAGCAGGACTAGCGGGAGGCCACTCCTACGAGCAGTACTTC,CASSQEAGLAGGHSYEQYF
TRBV6-1,.,TRBJ2-7,.,TGTGCCAGCAGTGAATACTCCCGGGAGCAGTACTTC,CASSEYSREQYF
TRBV19,.,TRBJ2-1,TRBD2,TGTGCCAGCAATAGCGGGAGAAGCAGTGAGCAGTTCTTC,CASNSGRSSEQFF
TRBV30,.,TRBJ1-5,TRBD1,TGTGCCTGGAGTGCACAGGGGGCTTATCAGCCCCAGCATTTT,CAWSAQGAYQPQHF
TRBV5-1,.,TRBJ2-7,TRBD1,TGCGCCAGTAATACCGGGACAGGGGCCTACGAGCAGTACTTC,CASNTGTGAYEQYF
TRBV15,once,TRBJ2-3,TRBD2,TGTGCCACCAGCAGAGATCTTGGCGGGGGGACGTTCACAGATACGCAGTATTTT,CATSRDLGGGTFTDTQYF
TRBV19,.,TRBJ1-6,.,TGTGCCAGTAGTATCCAGAATTCACCCCTCCACTTT,CASSIQNSPLHF
TRBV5-1,once,TRBJ1-6,.,TGCGCCAGCAGCTTGGGACCGAACCCCGGGGGTAATTCACCCCTCCACTTT,CASSLGPNPGGNSPLHF
TRBV20-1,.,TRBJ1-2,.,TGCAGTGCTATTGACGGACAGCCCTATGGCTACACCTTC,CSAIDGQPYGYTF
TRBV18,few,TRBJ2-1,.,TGTGCCAGCTCACCTAGTCTTGGGCAGGGCTACAATGAGCAGTTCTTC,CASSPSLGQGYNEQFF
TRBV5-1,.,TRBJ2-3,.,TGCGCCAGCGATATTGGCGATGGGACAGATACGCAGTATTTT,CASDIGDGTDTQYF
TRBV9,.,TRBJ2-1,TRBD2,TGTGCCAGCAGCCCGGGACTAGCGGGGGGGCCACATGAGCAGTTCTTC,CASSPGLAGGPHEQFF
TRBV6-1,once,TRBJ1-6,.,TGTGCCAGCAGTGAAGTACTAAGGGGTTCACCCCTCCACTTT,CASSEVLRGSPLHF
TRBV6-6,once,TRBJ1-3,.,TGTGCCAGCAGTTATCGTGATCTCGCCTCTGGAAACACCATATATTTT,CASSYRDLASGNTIYF
TRBV2,.,TRBJ2-7,.,TGTGCCAGTTCCAGCGGGCGAAGCTCCTACGAGCAGTACTTC,CASSSGRSSYEQYF
TRBV2,.,TRBJ2-7,.,TGTGCCAGCAGTGAAGGTCTAGTAACCTACGAGCAGTACTTC,CASSEGLVTYEQYF
TRBV6-6,.,TRBJ1-5,TRBD1,TGTGCCAGCAGTTACTCGGACAGGGGGCTCGGTCAGCCCCAGCATTTT,CASSYSDRGLGQPQHF
TRBV7-9,once,TRBJ1-2,.,TGTGCCAGCAGCTTAGTACAATATGGCTACACCTTC,CASSLVQYGYTF
TRBV5-4,.,TRBJ2-5,TRBD1,TGTGCCAGCAGCACGGACAGGGGGCGCTGGGAGACCCAGTACTTC,CASSTDRGRWETQYF
TRBV28,few,TRBJ2-2,TRBD2,TGTGCCAGCGGAAGGGAGGGAACCGGGGAGCTGTTTTTT,CASGREGTGELFF
TRBV3-1/TRBV3-2,.,TRBJ1-3,.,TGTGCCAGCACCACGGGCCGGGGAAACACCATATATTTT,CASTTGRGNTIYF
TRBV7-7,.,TRBJ2-1,.,TGTGCCAGCAGCTTAACTCGGGAGACGGTCAATGAGCAGTTCTTC,CASSLTRETVNEQFF
TRBV9,.,TRBJ2-5,TRBD2,TGTGCCAGCAGCGTAGGGTGGAGTAGCGGGGACCAGGGGGAGACCCAGTACTTC,CASSVGWSSGDQGETQYF
TRBV3-1/TRBV3-2,once,TRBJ1-3,.,TGTGCCAGCAGCCAACAGGGAAACACCATATACTTT,CASSQQGNTIYF
TRBV24-1,.,TRBJ1-5,TRBD1,TGTGCCACCAGTGATGGACAGGGCATAAATCAGCCCCAGCATTTT,CATSDGQGINQPQHF
TRBV27,.,TRBJ2-2,.,TGTGCCAGCAGTTTACAGGACCCGAACACCGGGGAGCTGTTTTTT,CASSLQDPNTGELFF
TRBV12-3/TRBV12-4,.,TRBJ2-1,.,TGTGCCCTGGGCCCCTCCCAAGTCTTC,CALGPSQVF
TRBV27,.,TRBJ2-5,.,TGTGCCAGCCGACAATACTTCGGGGGCGTTGAGACCCAGTACTTC,CASRQYFGGVETQYF
TRBV4-1,.,TRBJ2-3,.,TGCGCCAGCAGCCAAGGATTGGATACGCAGTATTTT,CASSQGLDTQYF
TRBV7-7,.,TRBJ1-5,.,TGTGCCAGCAGATGCGTAAACGACAGCCCAAAACCCAATCAGCCCCAGCATTTT,CASRCVNDSPKPNQPQHF
TRBV6-5,.,TRBJ2-2,TRBD2,TGTGCCAGCGTGGGGACTAGCGGATACGGGGAGCTGTTTTTT,CASVGTSGYGELFF
TRBV9,.,TRBJ2-3,TRBD2,TGTGCCAGCAGCGCTGGACTAGCGGCTGGGGATACGCAGTATTTT,CASSAGLAAGDTQYF
TRBV7-6,.,TRBJ1-5,.,TGTGCCAGCAGCTGTAACAGACTGAGACAGCCCCAGCATTTT,CASSCNRLRQPQHF
TRBV19,.,TRBJ1-5,TRBD1,TGTGCCAGTAGTAAACCCTCAGGGGGGGATCAGCCCCAGCATTTT,CASSKPSGGDQPQHF
TRBV28,.,TRBJ1-1,.,TGTGCCAGCAGTTCCCTTGGGCCTCTGGGGGCTTTCTTT,CASSSLGPLGAFF
TRBV9,.,TRBJ2-5,.,TGTGCCAGCAGCGCCCTTCTCGGGCGACAAGAGACCCAGTACTTC,CASSALLGRQETQYF